Presented here are 15 T cell receptor beta chains from one specimen sequenced in a study of OX40 agonist ivuxolimab in advanced cancers. Here immunoSEQ multiplex PCR was the method, and the copy in TCRdb shows in-frame clones only, minus some. The data hold under 85,000 clones, with approximately 81% observed a single time. Sequencing was performed on CD4+ or CD8+ T cells sorted from blood, taken in a trial of the OX40 agonist ivuxolimab. These receptors originate from an adult with an advanced solid tumor such as melanoma, head and neck, liver or kidney cancer.

The chain joins TRBV18 to TRBJ2-7; 9 bases agree with TRBD1. The V gene's germline CDR1 is KGHSH and CDR2 LQKENI. The CDR3 runs to 16 residues. J gave up 0 bases and V 0 bases, and 3 bases lay outside the gene matches. For the CDR3, the DNA is TGTGCCAGCTCACCACCAATGGGACAGGGCTCCTACGAGCAGTACTTC. Translated: CASSPPMGQGSYEQYF.

The CDR3 reads CASSFTGINYGYTF. CDR3 nucleotide sequence: TGTGCCAGCAGCTTTACCGGAATTAACTATGGCTACACCTTC. V and J are TRBV7-2 and TRBJ1-2; the D is unclear. V was clipped by 3 bases and J by 1 base, with 9 bases between them. Germline V gene data show CDR1 as SGHTA and CDR2 as FQGNSA. The CDR3 is 14 residues long. Looking up the rest from reference TRBV7-2 and TRBJ1-2 gives the full variable domain: GAGVSQSPSNKVTEKGKDVELRCDPISGHTALYWYRQSLGQGLEFLIYFQGNSAPDKSGLPSDRFSAERTGGSVSTLTIQRTQQEDSAVYLCASSFTGINYGYTFGSGTRLTVV.

The chain links TRBV10-3 to TRBJ2-5; the D gene is possibly TRBD2 (6 bases). Near its end, the DNA agrees better with TRBJ2-7, so the J call may be wrong. CDR3 size: 11 residues. Germline lookup yields CDR1 ENHRY and CDR2 SYGVKD. The CDR3 here is CAMGLGDEQYF. The CDR3 DNA reads TGTGCCATGGGACTCGGGGACGAGCAGTACTTC.

This clone appeared a single time. The rearrangement uses TRBV4-1 and TRBJ2-3, with 10 bases identical to TRBD2. Germline loops: CDR1 MGHRA, CDR2 YSYEKL. The CDR3 has 19 amino acids. J was trimmed by 2 bases and V by 0 bases; bases with no gene match: 11. The CDR3 nucleotides are TGCGCCAGCAGCCAAGATAGAAGCGGGGGGGCCCGGGACACAGATACGCAGTATTTT. As protein: CASSQDRSGGARDTDTQYF.

V and J are TRBV11-3 and TRBJ2-1; 8 bases fit TRBD2. V dropped 1 base and J dropped 2; count of bases not matched to a gene: 4. There are 16 residues in the CDR3. Germline V lookup: CDR1 SGHNT, CDR2 YENEEA. The CDR3 DNA is TGTGCCAGCAGCTTAGCCCGGGGGGGTACCTACAATGAGCAGTTCTTC. The encoded protein is CASSLARGGTYNEQFF.

This chain uses TRBV2 with TRBJ1-1, with D uncertain. Between the trimmed V and J ends, which lost 1 base and 7 bases, there was a span of 10 bases. Germline V gene sequence: CDR1 SNHLY, CDR2 FYNNEI. The CDR3 is 13 amino acids. CDR3: CASSEGGWDEAFF. CDR3 DNA: TGTGCCAGCAGTGAAGGTGGGTGGGATGAAGCTTTCTTT.

The chain combines TRBV2 with TRBJ2-5, with D possibly being TRBD1 (5 bases). The V end lost 5 bases, the J end lost 5 bases, and 12 bases lay between the germline ends. The CDR3 sequence is 13 residues long. Per germline, CDR1 SNHLY and CDR2 FYNNEI. CDR3 DNA: TGTGCCAGCAGTTCCCTGGGGCCCGAGACCCAGTACTTC. Residues: CASSSLGPETQYF. Drawing the rest from reference TRBV2 and TRBJ2-5, the complete variable domain is EPEVTQTPSHQVTQMGQEVILRCVPISNHLYFYWYRQILGQKVEFLVSFYNNEISEKSEIFDDQFSVERPDGSNFTLKIRSTKLEDSAMYFCASSSLGPETQYFGPGTRLLVL.

DNA of the CDR3: TGTGCCAGTTCTTCACTAGCTGGCGAGACCCAGTACTTC. It yields the protein CASSSLAGETQYF. The chain links TRBV6-6 to TRBJ2-5; D possibly corresponds to TRBD2 (6 bases). The V end lost 9 bases, the J end lost 5 bases, and 16 bases lay between the germline ends. The germline V gene encodes CDR1 MNHNY and CDR2 SVGAGI (reference sequence). The CDR3 has 13 residues.

V is TRBV11-2 and J is TRBJ2-7; D is possibly TRBD1 (6 bases). This CDR3 has 14 residues. Deletions cut 3 bases from V and 4 bases from J, with 13 bases between. Germline V gene data show CDR1 as SGHAT and CDR2 as FQNNGV. The DNA of the CDR3 is TGTGCCAGCAGCTTCAGTAGGGGGTGGTACGAGCAGTACTTC. Protein sequence: CASSFSRGWYEQYF.

The chain recombines TRBV6-1 with TRBJ2-1, with 7 bases that match TRBD2. Germline CDR1 is MNHNS and CDR2 is SASEGT. V was pared by 5 bases and J by 7 bases, with 8 bases of the junction left unmatched. CDR3 length: 14 residues. CDR3 in amino acids: CASSWAGVVNEQFF. The CDR3, as DNA: TGTGCCAGCAGTTGGGCGGGGGTAGTTAATGAGCAGTTCTTC.

J is TRBJ2-4 and V is TRBV19; D ambiguous. This CDR3 is built from 15 residues. The germline V gene encodes CDR1 LNHDA and CDR2 SQIVND (reference sequence). V lost 5 bases to trimming and J lost 0 bases, with 11 bases between them. CDR3 nucleotide sequence: TGTGCCAGTAGTCGCACAGAAGTAGCCAAAAACATTCAGTACTTC. Translated: CASSRTEVAKNIQYF.

The J gene is TRBJ2-3, the V gene TRBV4-3; tentative D call: TRBD2 (5 bases). Germline V gene sequence: CDR1 LGHNA, CDR2 YSLEER. The CDR3 is made up of 15 amino acids. Trimming removed 5 bases from V and 0 bases from J, with 12 bases in between. This chain's CDR3 is CASSYGLFSTDTQYF. For the CDR3, the DNA is TGCGCCAGCAGCTATGGACTGTTTAGCACAGATACGCAGTATTTT.

The chain employs TRBV7-2 and TRBJ1-5; D might be TRBD1 (6 bases). Germline lookup yields CDR1 SGHTA and CDR2 FQGNSA. This CDR3 has 15 amino acids. V dropped 1 base and J dropped 3 bases, with 10 bases sitting between them. The CDR3 region is CASSLEGGTNQPQHF. CDR3 bases: TGTGCCAGCAGCTTAGAGGGGGGAACCAATCAGCCCCAGCATTTT.

The chain links TRBV7-2 to TRBJ1-1, with D unclear. This CDR3 is built from 14 residues. Germline assignment: CDR1 SGHTA and CDR2 FQGNSA. The V end was cut by 5 bases, the J end by 4 bases, with 14 bases between. Written as DNA, the CDR3 is TGTGCCAGCAGCATAGATCCTGGCGGCACTGAAGCTTTCTTT. Translating it yields CASSIDPGGTEAFF.

The chain has TRBV11-3 and TRBJ2-2, with D possibly matching TRBD2 (6 bases). This CDR3 has 17 residues. The germline gives CDR1 SGHNT, CDR2 YENEEA. V lost 5 bases and J lost 2, with 18 bases in between. The CDR3 region has the DNA TGTGCCAGCAGCCCGCCTTGGGTAGCGGACAACACCGGGGAGCTGTTTTTT. Protein sequence: CASSPPWVADNTGELFF.